These 14 T cell receptor beta chains share one sample of origin, sequenced in a study of blood T cell repertoires in COVID-19. Sequenced by immunoSEQ multiplex PCR; TCRdb stores in-frame clones only, minus some. The data contain about 210,000 clones, around 84% of them singletons. Sequenced sample: peripheral blood. Receptors originate from a man aged 45-65 years with active or convalescent COVID-19.

The chain recombines TRBV2 with TRBJ2-1; D not resolved. Trimming pared 10 bases from V and 2 bases from J, leaving 21 bases between. CDR1 and CDR2 (germline): SNHLY, FYNNEI. The CDR3 extends over 16 amino acids. CDR3 sequence reads: CAILVGRGETYNEQFF. CDR3 DNA: TGTGCCATCCTTGTCGGCAGAGGAGAAACCTACAATGAGCAGTTCTTC.

The genes are TRBV7-2 and TRBJ1-3; tentative D call: TRBD1 (5 bases). Germline V gene lookup returns CDR1 SGHTA and CDR2 FQGNSA. V was shortened by 5 bases and J by 0 bases, with 14 bases between the two germline ends. This CDR3 has 16 residues. CDR3 protein: CASSPYHGGSGNTIYF. In nucleotides, the CDR3 is TGTGCCAGCAGCCCCTATCACGGGGGCTCTGGAAACACCATATATTTT.

CDR3 amino acids: CAISESNRGKETQYF. As DNA, the CDR3 is TGTGCCATCAGTGAGTCGAACAGGGGGAAGGAGACCCAGTACTTC. This sequence joins TRBV10-3 and TRBJ2-5; TRBD1 matches at 8 bases. V lost 0 bases and J lost 5; bases outside the gene matches: 5. This CDR3 has 15 residues. Germline-derived CDR1 and CDR2 are ENHRY and SYGVKD.

The rearrangement joins TRBV5-1 to TRBJ1-1; 7 positions match TRBD1. This CDR3 contains 16 residues. Trimming at V came to 4 bases and at J to 4 bases, leaving 13 bases not matched to a gene. The germline gives CDR1 SGHRS, CDR2 YFSETQ. In DNA form, the CDR3 reads TGCGCCAGCAGCCAACAACCTGACAGGGCGGGCACTGAAGCTTTCTTT. It encodes CASSQQPDRAGTEAFF.

The chain is built from TRBV18 and TRBJ2-3; D is undetermined. The germline V and J ends were trimmed by 1 base and 5 bases, with 7 bases remaining between them. Germline V gives CDR1 KGHSH, CDR2 LQKENI. The CDR3 has 13 residues. The CDR3 sequence is CASSPRVEDTQYF. CDR3 in DNA: TGTGCCAGCTCACCACGCGTAGAAGATACGCAGTATTTT.

The V and J genes are TRBV7-9 and TRBJ2-5; D unclear. Between the trimmed V and J ends, which lost 5 bases and 5 bases, there was a span of 9 bases. The CDR3 runs 12 residues. CDR1 is SEHNR and CDR2 is FQNEAQ in the germline V gene (reference sequence). CDR3 loop: CASSPAGETQYF. As DNA, the CDR3 is TGTGCCAGCAGCCCGGCCGGGGAGACCCAGTACTTC.

The chain joins TRBV6-4 to TRBJ2-2; TRBD1 is a possible D gene (6 bases). Germline-derived CDR1 and CDR2 are MRHNA and SNTAGT. V was clipped by 3 bases and J by 4 bases, with 9 bases between them. This CDR3 comprises 14 residues. The CDR3 protein is CASSDSGVTGELFF. In nucleotides, the CDR3 is TGTGCCAGCAGTGATTCAGGGGTCACCGGGGAGCTGTTTTTT.

Remarks on this clone: The sample holds other DNA sequences that translate to the same CDR3. The V and J genes are TRBV6-2 or TRBV6-3 and TRBJ2-1, with a tentative D call TRBD1 (6 bases). The CDR3 length is 14 residues. Germline CDR1 reads MNHEY; CDR2 reads SVGEGT. The V end lost 2 bases, the J end lost 4 bases, and 9 bases lay between the germline ends. CDR3 DNA: TGTGCCAGCAGTTACGGGCAGGGGTACAATGAGCAGTTCTTC. This translates into CASSYGQGYNEQFF.

The rearrangement uses TRBV2 and TRBJ1-1; 8 bases align to TRBD1. The CDR3 consists of 13 residues. Looked up from germline, CDR1 is SNHLY and CDR2 is FYNNEI. The V segment lost 5 bases and the J segment 4 bases; nucleotides outside the gene matches: 3. CDR3 bases: TGTGCCAGCAGTTACACAGGGGGCACTGAAGCTTTCTTT. This gives the protein CASSYTGGTEAFF.

The CDR3 region is CASSLMGQLNEKLFF. CDR3 in DNA: TGTGCCAGCAGCTTAATGGGACAGCTAAATGAAAAACTGTTTTTT. This sequence joins TRBV7-2 and TRBJ1-4, with TRBD1 identical over 7 bases. Germline V gives CDR1 SGHTA, CDR2 FQGNSA. With 2 bases clipped from V and 5 bases from J, the junction kept 5 bases outside the gene matches. This CDR3 comprises 15 residues. The full variable domain, rest sourced from reference TRBV7-2 and TRBJ1-4, is GAGVSQSPSNKVTEKGKDVELRCDPISGHTALYWYRQSLGQGLEFLIYFQGNSAPDKSGLPSDRFSAERTGGSVSTLTIQRTQQEDSAVYLCASSLMGQLNEKLFFGSGTQLSVL.

The V and J genes are TRBV12-3 or TRBV12-4 and TRBJ2-7; the match to TRBD2 covers 8 bases. This CDR3 comprises 13 residues. The junction had 4 bases not matched to a gene; V was cut back by 7 bases and J by 2 bases. CDR3 nucleotide sequence: TGTGCCAGCAAGGCGGGAGGACCCTACGAGCAGTACTTC. Translated: CASKAGGPYEQYF.

This clone was observed a handful of times. The rearrangement joins TRBV9 to TRBJ1-2; D remains unclear. V was trimmed by 4 bases and J by 2 bases, leaving 9 bases between them. This CDR3 has 13 amino acids. Germline V CDR1 and CDR2: SGDLS, YYNGEE. CDR3 sequence: CASSNRENYGYTF. The CDR3 coding sequence is TGTGCCAGCAGCAACCGGGAGAACTATGGCTACACCTTC.

On this clone itself: Other DNA sequences in this specimen translate into the identical CDR3. The V and J genes are TRBV5-1 and TRBJ1-2; D is ambiguous. The CDR3 spans 13 residues. Trimming stripped 2 bases from V and 1 base from J, with 6 bases between. In germline, CDR1 is SGHRS, CDR2 YFSETQ. The CDR3 nucleotides read TGCGCCAGCAGCTTACCCGGTAACTATGGCTACACCTTC. This encodes CASSLPGNYGYTF.

The rearrangement links TRBV19 to TRBJ1-5; 7 positions agree with TRBD1. Germline V gene lookup returns CDR1 LNHDA and CDR2 SQIVND (reference sequence). V gave up 6 bases and J gave up 4 bases; unmatched junction bases: 0. The CDR3 has 12 residues. The CDR3: CASRTGNQPQHF. The CDR3 bases are TGTGCCAGTAGGACAGGGAATCAGCCCCAGCATTTT.